This T cell receptor (beta chain) was captured in a study of T cell responses to AZD1222 COVID-19 vaccine. Study outcomes and limitations: Clonal diversity was possibly underestimated; the donors were predominantly white British and more often female. AZD1222 recipients seropositive at baseline numbered only five to seven.

The table came from immunoSEQ multiplex PCR; TCRdb's copy has only in-frame clones and leaves some out. The table includes about 84,000 clones, approximately 83% detected once. Turning to this clone: Its target is not known.

The sequencing used peripheral blood, collected 28 days after the second AZD1222 dose. The TCR sequence derives from an adult who received the AZD1222 COVID-19 vaccine.

The chain's CDR3 is CASSLGGVNEKLFF. In nucleotides, the CDR3 is TGCGCCAGCAGCTTGGGAGGGGTTAATGAAAAACTGTTTTTT. The rearrangement uses TRBV5-1 and TRBJ1-4; possible D gene TRBD1, 5 bases. CDR1 and CDR2 from the germline V gene are SGHRS and YFSETQ. The V end was cut by 0 bases, the J end by 4 bases, with 7 bases between. CDR3 length equals 14 residues.